This TCR beta chain is from a study of blood T cell repertoires in COVID-19. The overall study: The samples span acute and convalescent COVID-19 from the United States, Italy and Spain.

This table comes from immunoSEQ multiplex PCR, and its TCRdb copy is limited to in-frame clones, with some not included. The table lists approximately 230,000 clones, under 85% of them singletons. This CDR3 comprises 15 residues. With 4 bases clipped from V and 2 bases from J, the junction kept 6 bases outside the gene matches. CDR1 and CDR2 (germline): MDHEN, SYDVKM. The chain has TRBV28 and TRBJ2-7; 9 positions agree with TRBD2. The clonotype comes from a woman between 40 and 50 years old with active or convalescent COVID-19. The sequenced sample consisted of peripheral blood. CDR3 loop: CASSSPSGGPYEQYF. CDR3 nucleotides: TGTGCCAGCAGTTCCCCCAGCGGGGGGCCCTACGAGCAGTACTTC.